Listed below are T cell receptor beta chains from one sample, sequenced in a study of identical twins. TCRdb itself ran the 5' RACE reads through MiXCR, one entry per CDR3 protein. The repertoire holds 450,000 to 500,000 distinct CDR3 sequences, with about 13% as singletons. The same sample was also used in a study of yellow fever vaccine responses in identical twins.

Sequenced material: CD4+ T cells sorted from blood. The receptors here all came from a woman between 18 and 29 years old in good health. Each CDR3 is given with its conserved first and last residue. D genes are given only for firm matches. Clone size, where shown, is once, few, many, or a class for clones that have expanded.

CDR3nt,CDR3aa,len,j_gene,abundance,d_gene,v_gene
TGTGCCAGCTGTTCTGCCGGGAAAGGGGCAGATACGCAGTATTTT,CASCSAGKGADTQYF,15,TRBJ2-3,few,-,TRBV25-1
TGTGCCAGCAGCGGCGGCCGGTCCATTCAGTACTTC,CASSGGRSIQYF,12,TRBJ2-4,-,-,TRBV7-8
TGCGCCAGCAGCCTTACGGGGGGCCCGAGTGAGGAGCAGTTCTTC,CASSLTGGPSEEQFF,15,TRBJ2-1,-,-,TRBV4-3
TGTGCCAGCAGTTTAAGGGCTAGCGGGGCACAAGAGACCCAGTACTTC,CASSLRASGAQETQYF,16,TRBJ2-5,-,TRBD2,TRBV27
TGTGCCAGCAGCTTGGCCGGGGTGGGGAACACTGAAGCTTTCTTT,CASSLAGVGNTEAFF,15,TRBJ1-1,-,-,TRBV5-6
TGCAGCAGTCGACAGGGCTATGGCTACACCTTC,CSSRQGYGYTF,11,TRBJ1-2,-,TRBD1,TRBV29-1
TGCGCCAGCAGTGACCCACTAGCGGGCGCCAGGGGTCACGGGGAGCTGTTTTTT,CASSDPLAGARGHGELFF,18,TRBJ2-2,few,TRBD2,TRBV10-2
TGTGCCAGCAGTCTCCACATCGGGGGCTACACCTTC,CASSLHIGGYTF,12,TRBJ1-2,few,-,TRBV12-3/TRBV12-4
TGTGCCAGCAGCCCTTGGGGGGCCAACGTCCTGACTTTC,CASSPWGANVLTF,13,TRBJ2-6,few,-,TRBV3-1
TGTGCCAGCAGTCTCAGGGGTACGGACACCGGGGAGCTGTTTTTT,CASSLRGTDTGELFF,15,TRBJ2-2,many,-,TRBV27
TGCAGTGCTAGGGGGAACTTCAGGGGTGATACGCAGTATTTT,CSARGNFRGDTQYF,14,TRBJ2-3,-,-,TRBV20-1
TGTGCCAGCAGTGAAGAAAAGGGGAGATACAATGAGCAGTTCTTC,CASSEEKGRYNEQFF,15,TRBJ2-1,many,-,TRBV6-1
TGCAGCGTTGATGCGGGGGGAACAGATACGCAGTATTTT,CSVDAGGTDTQYF,13,TRBJ2-3,-,TRBD2,TRBV29-1
TGTGCCAGCAGCGTAGATAGGTGGTCCTACGAGCAGTACTTC,CASSVDRWSYEQYF,14,TRBJ2-7,-,-,TRBV9
TGTGCCACCAGTGATTCCCGCCGGACAGGGATTGACTACACCTTC,CATSDSRRTGIDYTF,15,TRBJ1-2,-,TRBD1,TRBV24-1
TGTGCCAGCAGCTTATTTTCCGGGACAGAATACACCGGGGAGCTGTTTTTT,CASSLFSGTEYTGELFF,17,TRBJ2-2,few,TRBD1,TRBV11-2
TGTGCCAGTAGTATTAACCTGGGTGTGGACGAGCAGTACTTC,CASSINLGVDEQYF,14,TRBJ2-7,-,-,TRBV19
TGCAGTGCTAGACTGCCAAAACAAGAGACCCAGTACTTC,CSARLPKQETQYF,13,TRBJ2-5,-,-,TRBV20-1
TGTGCCAGCAGTTACTTGGCACAAGCTTTCTTT,CASSYLAQAFF,11,TRBJ1-1,few,-,TRBV6-5
TGTGCCAGCAGCCTGCGGTCCGGGGGGGCCAACGTCCTGACTTTC,CASSLRSGGANVLTF,15,TRBJ2-6,-,-,TRBV11-1
TGTGCCAGCCCACTAGCGACTTCAGAGACCCAGTACTTC,CASPLATSETQYF,13,TRBJ2-5,-,-,TRBV21-1
TGTGCCAGCAGCCCGGGACTGAAGCCCTACGAGCAGTACTTC,CASSPGLKPYEQYF,14,TRBJ2-7,many,-,TRBV4-2
TGTGCCAGCAGCTTCGGACAGGGGAGAGGAGAGACCCAGTACTTC,CASSFGQGRGETQYF,15,TRBJ2-5,few,TRBD1,TRBV5-4
TGTGCCAGCAGCCAAGATCCGGTAGCGGGAGGGGATACGCAGTATTTT,CASSQDPVAGGDTQYF,16,TRBJ2-3,-,TRBD2,TRBV3-1
TGTGCCAGCAGTTCGCCCCAGGGCCCAACTAACTATGGCTACACCTTC,CASSSPQGPTNYGYTF,16,TRBJ1-2,many,-,TRBV6-5
TGTGCCAGCAGCCTAGGGGGACAGCAATACTATGGCTACACCTTC,CASSLGGQQYYGYTF,15,TRBJ1-2,-,TRBD1,TRBV12-3/TRBV12-4
TGCGCCAGCAGCTTGGAGACAGGGTCGGGAGAGACCCAGTACTTC,CASSLETGSGETQYF,15,TRBJ2-5,few,TRBD1,TRBV5-1
TGCAGCGTGATATTCGGACTAGGGCGGGAGACCCAGTACTTC,CSVIFGLGRETQYF,14,TRBJ2-5,many,TRBD2,TRBV29-1
TGTGCCAGCAGCCAATACCCGGGAGTAACCTACGAGCAGTACTTC,CASSQYPGVTYEQYF,15,TRBJ2-7,-,-,TRBV3-1
TGTGCCAGCAGTCCCCTTGGTCGGGAGGAGACCCAGTACTTC,CASSPLGREETQYF,14,TRBJ2-5,few,-,TRBV27
TGTGCCAGCAGTTACGGGGAGAACACTGAAGCTTTCTTT,CASSYGENTEAFF,13,TRBJ1-1,-,-,TRBV6-6
TGTGCCAGCAGAAGCGGGGCCTCCACCGGGGAGCTGTTTTTT,CASRSGASTGELFF,14,TRBJ2-2,-,TRBD2,TRBV27
TGTGCCAGCAGTCCCAGAGGGGGGAGGAACACTGAAGCTTTCTTT,CASSPRGGRNTEAFF,15,TRBJ1-1,many,-,TRBV12-3/TRBV12-4
TGTGCCAGCAGGACCGGACAGGGGAGCTCCTATAATTCACCCCTCCACTTT,CASRTGQGSSYNSPLHF,17,TRBJ1-6,-,TRBD1,TRBV6-1
TGTGCCAGCAGTGAAGCGCGGACACCCTACACTGAAGCTTTCTTT,CASSEARTPYTEAFF,15,TRBJ1-1,-,-,TRBV6-1
TGTGCCAGCAGCTTAGTAGGGACCTACGAGCAGTACTTC,CASSLVGTYEQYF,13,TRBJ2-7,many,-,TRBV7-2
TGCGCCAGCCGTCTCAGGGGGAACACTGAAGCTTTCTTT,CASRLRGNTEAFF,13,TRBJ1-1,-,-,TRBV5-1
TGTGCCAGCAGCTTAACTAGCGGGAGTTTAAAGACCCAGTACTTC,CASSLTSGSLKTQYF,15,TRBJ2-5,few,TRBD2,TRBV11-2
TGCGCCAGCAGCTCCGGACTAGCGGGGAACACAGATACGCAGTATTTT,CASSSGLAGNTDTQYF,16,TRBJ2-3,many,TRBD2,TRBV5-1
TGCAGTGCTTTCGAGCGGGGTAAAGAGACCCAGTACTTC,CSAFERGKETQYF,13,TRBJ2-5,few,TRBD2,TRBV20-1
TGCAGCGTCCGGCTAGCGGGGGTTACAGGCGGGGAGCTGTTTTTT,CSVRLAGVTGGELFF,15,TRBJ2-2,many,TRBD2,TRBV29-1
TGCGCCAGCAGCTTGACAGGGGAGAGGGGAGAGACCCAGTACTTC,CASSLTGERGETQYF,15,TRBJ2-5,many,TRBD1,TRBV5-1
TGTGCCAGCAGTTTAAGGCCGCACTCGGGTGGCTACACCTTC,CASSLRPHSGGYTF,14,TRBJ1-2,once,-,TRBV28
TGTGCCAGCATAGCGGGGGGGCCGAAAGATACGCAGTATTTT,CASIAGGPKDTQYF,14,TRBJ2-3,-,TRBD2,TRBV28
TGTGCCAGCAGTTGGGACAGGGGATGGGGCACAGATACGCAGTATTTT,CASSWDRGWGTDTQYF,16,TRBJ2-3,-,TRBD1,TRBV28
TGTGCCAGCAGCTTGACAGGTGCCAATGAAAAACTGTTTTTT,CASSLTGANEKLFF,14,TRBJ1-4,many,-,TRBV5-6
TGTGCCAGCAGCTTAGAAGGGCAGGTTGCAACTAATGAAAAACTGTTTTTT,CASSLEGQVATNEKLFF,17,TRBJ1-4,-,-,TRBV7-9
TGTGCCAGCAGCCCTACGTATCACGAGCAGTACTTC,CASSPTYHEQYF,12,TRBJ2-7,-,-,TRBV28
TGTGCCACCAGTGATTTCGGTCGGGAAAACACCGGGGAGCTGTTTTTT,CATSDFGRENTGELFF,16,TRBJ2-2,-,-,TRBV24-1
TGTGCCAGCAGTTTACCTACCTATGGCTACACCTTC,CASSLPTYGYTF,12,TRBJ1-2,many,-,TRBV12-3/TRBV12-4
TGTGCCACCAGCAGAGAAGGGCTAGCGGGGAAGCAGTACTTC,CATSREGLAGKQYF,14,TRBJ2-7,-,TRBD2,TRBV15
TGCAGCGTTGGAGAGGGGGCACTGGACACTGAAGCTTTCTTT,CSVGEGALDTEAFF,14,TRBJ1-1,few,TRBD1,TRBV29-1
TGTGCCAGCAGCGGAGGACAGGGCGCAGATACGCAGTATTTT,CASSGGQGADTQYF,14,TRBJ2-3,few,TRBD1,TRBV9
TGTGCCAGCAGCCCTTACGGCGGCCGTAATGAAAAACTGTTTTTT,CASSPYGGRNEKLFF,15,TRBJ1-4,few,-,TRBV5-4
TGTGCCAGCAAAGGGACAGGGAAAAACACTGAAGCTTTCTTT,CASKGTGKNTEAFF,14,TRBJ1-1,few,TRBD1,TRBV7-2
TGTGCCAGCAGTGATCCTGGGCGCGGAGACCCCCCCGAGCAGTACTTC,CASSDPGRGDPPEQYF,16,TRBJ2-7,few,-,TRBV25-1
TGTGCCAGCAGCCAAGAAGGGGGGGTTCTACAGACCCAGTACTTC,CASSQEGGVLQTQYF,15,TRBJ2-5,-,-,TRBV14